The clone carrying this TCR beta chain was counted a few times. This CDR3 is 13 amino acids long. Germline CDR1 is LGHDT and CDR2 is YNNKEL (reference sequence). Trimming pared 2 bases from V and 6 bases from J, leaving 10 bases between. The data stem from a study of blood T cell repertoires in COVID-19. About the study: Spain, Italy and the United States supplied samples that represented acute and convalescent COVID-19. T cells, B-cell-depleted T cells, or PBMCs provided the cDNA or gDNA that served as material.

The authors' processing: Reference gene primer amplification gave nucleated cell count estimates. Only in-frame clones appear in the TCRdb table, and some are missing; sequencing was by immunoSEQ multiplex PCR. V and J calls plus clone size are reproduced from that table; the DNA served to infer D and trimming. Of 250,000 to 300,000 clones detected, roughly 84% appear once; the ten largest clones hold around 2.9%. This chain links TRBV3-1 (or the pseudogene TRBV3-2) with TRBJ1-1, with D unclear. This TCR was sampled from a woman aged 18-35 years with acute or convalescent COVID-19. The sequenced sample was peripheral blood. CDR3 residues: CASSQYDRAEAFF. CDR3 sequence (DNA): TGTGCCAGCAGCCAATATGATCGGGCTGAAGCTTTCTTT.